This is a list of T cell receptor beta chains from one sample in a study of CD4 T cells in relation to SARS-CoV-2 and coronaviruses. Assay used: immunoSEQ multiplex PCR; TCRdb lists only in-frame clones, some missing. The sample contains more than 35,000 clones, roughly 80% of which appear only once. Their specific antigens are unknown. Sequencing was carried out using memory CD4+ T cells from PBMCs, cultured in vitro. These receptors came from an adult with COVID-19. Both conserved end residues are part of each CDR3. Each record gives: V gene, J gene, D gene, clone size, CDR3 DNA, CDR3 protein. The D gene is left open where the match is weak. Some rows have no size entry. The others give once, few or many, or a class for an expanded clone.

TRBV25-1	TRBJ2-1	.	.	TGTGCCAGCAGTTCGGGCGGGATCTCCTACAATGAGCAGTTCTTC	CASSSGGISYNEQFF
TRBV30	TRBJ1-3	.	few	TGTGCCTGGAGTGACAACTCTGGAAACACCATATATTTT	CAWSDNSGNTIYF
TRBV11-2	TRBJ2-7	TRBD1	few	TGTGCCAGCAGCTGGGGGACAGGTTACGAGCAGTACTTC	CASSWGTGYEQYF
TRBV19	TRBJ1-1	.	.	TGTGCCAGTAGTATAGTGGCAGACACTGAAGCTTTCTTT	CASSIVADTEAFF
TRBV10-1	TRBJ2-1	TRBD2	.	TGCGCCAGTAGACTAGCGGGAGACGAGCAGTTCTTC	CASRLAGDEQFF
TRBV5-1	TRBJ1-6	.	.	TGCGCCAGCAGCTTAATTAATTCACCCCTCCACTTT	CASSLINSPLHF
TRBV5-1	TRBJ2-1	.	.	TGCGCCAGCAGCTTGGCGACGCTGACCCTATCGGATGAGCAGTTCTTC	CASSLATLTLSDEQFF
TRBV30	TRBJ1-1	TRBD1	.	TGTGCCTGGTCCGGGACAGGGAACACTGAAGCTTTCTTT	CAWSGTGNTEAFF
TRBV11-2	TRBJ2-6	.	.	TGTGCCAGCAGCTTAGGGGGGTCTGGGGCCAACGTCCTGACTTTC	CASSLGGSGANVLTF
TRBV28	TRBJ2-1	.	few	TGTGCCAGCAGTTCCTCTGGGTACAATGAGCAGTTCTTC	CASSSSGYNEQFF
TRBV11-1	TRBJ2-3	.	.	TGTGCCAGCAGCTTAGCGACGGGATCAGATACGCAGTATTTT	CASSLATGSDTQYF
TRBV5-1	TRBJ2-1	.	.	TGCGCCAGCAGCTTGGAGATCTACAATGAGCAGTTCTTC	CASSLEIYNEQFF
TRBV19	TRBJ2-2	.	once	TGTGCCAGTAAGGATGACAGTTTAATCGGGGAGCTGTTTTTT	CASKDDSLIGELFF
TRBV30	TRBJ2-6	TRBD1	.	TGTGCCTGGAGAAGGGACAGGGCGCTCTCTGGGGCCAACGTCCTGACTTTC	CAWRRDRALSGANVLTF
TRBV6-1	TRBJ1-1	.	.	TGTGCCAGCAGTGAAATTGTGGCCACTGAAGCTTTCTTT	CASSEIVATEAFF
TRBV30	TRBJ2-5	TRBD1	.	TGTGCCTGGAGTAGACAGGGTCGATTAGGACAGACCCAGTACTTC	CAWSRQGRLGQTQYF
TRBV24-1	TRBJ1-4	TRBD1	.	TGTGCCACCCGGGACAGCCTAAGGGAGGAAAAACTGTTTTTT	CATRDSLREEKLFF
TRBV18	TRBJ2-2	TRBD2	.	TGTGCCAGCTCACTAGGACTAGGCCCACGGGAGCTGTTTTTT	CASSLGLGPRELFF
TRBV18	TRBJ2-7	.	.	TGTGCCAGCTCCCGGGGTCACGGAAAGGTCTACGAGCAGTACTTC	CASSRGHGKVYEQYF
TRBV7-3	TRBJ1-1	.	.	TGTGCCAGCAGCTTTCACAGGGTTACGAACACTGAAGCTTTCTTT	CASSFHRVTNTEAFF
TRBV7-2	TRBJ1-2	.	.	TGTGCCAGCAGCTTAGAAGGTACCTATGGCTACACCTTC	CASSLEGTYGYTF
TRBV7-2	TRBJ2-1	.	.	TGTGCCAGCAGCTTTCAACGGGATGAGCAGTTCTTC	CASSFQRDEQFF
TRBV7-2	TRBJ2-7	.	.	TGTGCCAGCAGCTCCCTCCCGGCAGCCTTCTTCTCCTACGAGCAGTACTTC	CASSSLPAAFFSYEQYF
TRBV6-5	TRBJ1-2	.	.	TGTGCCAGCAGTTACGAGGGTCTGAGAGGCTACACCTTC	CASSYEGLRGYTF
TRBV5-4	TRBJ2-1	TRBD1	once	TGTGCCAGCAGCCTACCGGACAGGGTGTCCTACAATGAGCAGTTCTTC	CASSLPDRVSYNEQFF
TRBV19	TRBJ2-6	TRBD1	.	TGTGCCAGTAGTTTTAAGACGGGACAGGGACCCTCTGGGGCCAACGTCCTGACTTTC	CASSFKTGQGPSGANVLTF
TRBV19	TRBJ1-4	.	few	TGTGCCAGTAGCCTGGCCACCCGGCAAGAAAAACTGTTTTTT	CASSLATRQEKLFF
TRBV28	TRBJ2-6	.	.	TGTGCCAGCAGTACCGGGACTGGAGGGGCCAACGTCCTGACTTTC	CASSTGTGGANVLTF
TRBV27	TRBJ2-3	.	.	TGTGCCAGCAGTTTGGAGTTGGCTAGCACAGATACGCAGTATTTT	CASSLELASTDTQYF
TRBV19	TRBJ2-2	TRBD2	once	TGTGCCAGTGCTAGCGGAGCAACCGGGGAGCTGTTTTTT	CASASGATGELFF
TRBV2	TRBJ2-2	.	.	TGTGCCAGCACCATTCTCCTTACCGGGGAGCTGTTTTTT	CASTILLTGELFF
TRBV23-1	TRBJ2-2	TRBD1	.	TGCGCCAGCACCAGACAGGGGGTAAACACCGGGGAGCTGTTTTTT	CASTRQGVNTGELFF
TRBV10-3	TRBJ1-4	.	.	TGTGCCATCAGTGAGTCACGCGGGCTAGGGGAAAAACTGTTTTTT	CAISESRGLGEKLFF
TRBV7-9	TRBJ2-2	TRBD1	.	TGTGCCAGCAGCCATGAGGGGGCCACCGGGGAGCTGTTTTTT	CASSHEGATGELFF
TRBV30	TRBJ2-7	TRBD2	.	TGTGCCTGGAGGTGGGCTAGCGGACGCGAGCAGTACTTC	CAWRWASGREQYF
TRBV5-3	TRBJ2-7	.	.	TGTGCCAGAAGCTTGGGGGCCCAAGTTACCTACGAGCAGTACTTC	CARSLGAQVTYEQYF
TRBV5-8	TRBJ1-1	.	.	TGTGCCAGCAGCCGACTGAGAAACACTGAAGCTTTCTTT	CASSRLRNTEAFF
TRBV5-1	TRBJ1-2	TRBD1	.	TGCGCCAGCAGTAGACAGGGTATGGACTATGGCTACACCTTC	CASSRQGMDYGYTF
TRBV6-2/TRBV6-3	TRBJ1-5	.	.	TGTGCCAGCAGTTACGGGCTTTTCCTTAGCAATCAGCCCCAGCATTTT	CASSYGLFLSNQPQHF
TRBV28	TRBJ1-1	.	.	TGTGCCAGCAGTTTATACGGGGAGAACACTGAAGCTTTCTTT	CASSLYGENTEAFF
TRBV2	TRBJ2-5	.	.	TGTGCCAGCAGTAACGAAGAGACCCAGTACTTC	CASSNEETQYF
TRBV15	TRBJ2-7	TRBD1	.	TGTGCCACCAGCAGAGATCGGGCAGGGGGCCGCGAGCAGTACTTC	CATSRDRAGGREQYF
TRBV6-6	TRBJ1-4	TRBD1	.	TGTGCCAGCAGCCCCCGACAGGGTCATAATGAAAAACTGTTTTTT	CASSPRQGHNEKLFF
TRBV10-3	TRBJ2-3	TRBD2	.	TGTGCCATCAGTGAGTCGGCACTAGCGGGCGCATCCACAGATACGCAGTATTTT	CAISESALAGASTDTQYF
TRBV24-1	TRBJ2-2	TRBD2	.	TGTGCCACCAGTGATCCGGGAGGGATCGGGGAGCTGTTTTTT	CATSDPGGIGELFF
TRBV3-1/TRBV3-2	TRBJ2-7	.	.	TGTGCCAGCAGCCAAGATAATCGGACTACCTTCTCTAACGGTTACGAGCAGTACTTC	CASSQDNRTTFSNGYEQYF
TRBV19	TRBJ2-3	TRBD2	.	TGTGCCAGTAGCTTCGGGAGGGCCCGTGATACGCAGTATTTT	CASSFGRARDTQYF
TRBV6-5	TRBJ1-1	TRBD1	.	TGTGCCAGCAGTTACTCGGACAGGGGTTCTGAAGCTTTCTTT	CASSYSDRGSEAFF
TRBV5-1	TRBJ1-4	.	.	TGCGCCAGCAGCTTGGCCGGGGGGCGCGGACTGTTTTTT	CASSLAGGRGLFF
TRBV9	TRBJ2-7	TRBD1	.	TGTGCCAGCAGCGTCGGACAGGATGGCGAGCAGTACTTC	CASSVGQDGEQYF
TRBV9	TRBJ1-1	.	.	TGTGCCAGCAGCGCGACCGGGGCGGGCGTAGGTGAAGCTTTCTTT	CASSATGAGVGEAFF
TRBV11-2	TRBJ1-1	TRBD1	.	TGTGCCAGCAGCTTAAGAGTGGGACAGTTCGACACTGAAGCTTTCTTT	CASSLRVGQFDTEAFF
TRBV2	TRBJ1-1	.	.	TGTGCCAGCAGTTACAACGTGAACACTGAAGCTTTCTTT	CASSYNVNTEAFF